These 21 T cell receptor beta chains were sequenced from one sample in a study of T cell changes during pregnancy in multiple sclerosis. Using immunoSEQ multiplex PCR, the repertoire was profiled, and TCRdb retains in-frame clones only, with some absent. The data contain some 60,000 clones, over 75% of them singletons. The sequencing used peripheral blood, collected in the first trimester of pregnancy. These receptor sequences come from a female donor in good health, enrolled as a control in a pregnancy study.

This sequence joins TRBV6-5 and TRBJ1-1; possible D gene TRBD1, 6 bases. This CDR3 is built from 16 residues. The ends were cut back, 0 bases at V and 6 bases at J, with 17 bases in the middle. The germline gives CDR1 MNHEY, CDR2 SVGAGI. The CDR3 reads CASSYSTGGLGPEAFF. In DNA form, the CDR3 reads TGTGCCAGCAGTTACTCGACCGGGGGGCTGGGACCTGAAGCTTTCTTT.

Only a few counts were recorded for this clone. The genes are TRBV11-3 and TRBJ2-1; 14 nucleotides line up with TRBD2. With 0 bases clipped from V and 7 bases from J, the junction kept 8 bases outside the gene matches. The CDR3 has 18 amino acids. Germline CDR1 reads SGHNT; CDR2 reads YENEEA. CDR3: CASSLDQGGTSGGNEQFF. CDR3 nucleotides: TGTGCCAGCAGCTTAGATCAGGGGGGGACTAGCGGGGGAAATGAGCAGTTCTTC. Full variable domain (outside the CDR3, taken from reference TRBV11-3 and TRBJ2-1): EAGVVQSPRYKIIEKKQPVAFWCNPISGHNTLYWYLQNLGQGPELLIRYENEEAVDDSQLPKDRFSAERLKGVDSTLKIQPAELGDSAVYLCASSLDQGGTSGGNEQFFGPGTRLTVL.

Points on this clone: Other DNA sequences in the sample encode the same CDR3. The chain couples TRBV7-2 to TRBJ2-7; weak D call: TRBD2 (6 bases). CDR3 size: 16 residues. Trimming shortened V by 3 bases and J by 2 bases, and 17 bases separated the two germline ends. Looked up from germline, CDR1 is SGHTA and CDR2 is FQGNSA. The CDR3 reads CASSLGLSGSAYEQYF. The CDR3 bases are TGTGCCAGCAGCTTGGGACTGAGCGGGTCTGCCTACGAGCAGTACTTC. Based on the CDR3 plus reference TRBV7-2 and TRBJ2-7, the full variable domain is GAGVSQSPSNKVTEKGKDVELRCDPISGHTALYWYRQSLGQGLEFLIYFQGNSAPDKSGLPSDRFSAERTGGSVSTLTIQRTQQEDSAVYLCASSLGLSGSAYEQYFGPGTRLTVT.

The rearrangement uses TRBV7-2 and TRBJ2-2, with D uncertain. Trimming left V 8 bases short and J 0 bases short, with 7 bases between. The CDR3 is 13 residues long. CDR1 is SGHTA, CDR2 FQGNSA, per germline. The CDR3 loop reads CASRTTNTGELFF. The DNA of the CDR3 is TGTGCCAGCCGAACAACGAACACCGGGGAGCTGTTTTTT.

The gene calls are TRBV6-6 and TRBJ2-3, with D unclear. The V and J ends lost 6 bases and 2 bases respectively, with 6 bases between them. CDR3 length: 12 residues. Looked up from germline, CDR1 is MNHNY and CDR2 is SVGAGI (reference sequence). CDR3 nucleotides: TGTGCCAGCAGATCCTCCACAGATACGCAGTATTTT. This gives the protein CASRSSTDTQYF.

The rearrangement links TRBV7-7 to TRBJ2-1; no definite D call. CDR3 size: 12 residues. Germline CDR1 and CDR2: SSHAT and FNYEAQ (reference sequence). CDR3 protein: CALGALYNEQFF. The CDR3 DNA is TGTGCTTTAGGAGCCCTCTACAATGAGCAGTTCTTC.

The CDR3, as DNA: TGCGCCAGCAGTCAATCCGGTCAGGGGGACTATGGCTACACCTTC. Its protein product is CASSQSGQGDYGYTF. The V call is TRBV23-1, the J call TRBJ1-2; 7 nucleotides line up with TRBD1. TRBV23-1 is known as an ORF, though its function is uncertain. Trimming removed 0 bases from V and 3 bases from J; junction bases left unmatched: 4. The CDR3 totals 15 residues.

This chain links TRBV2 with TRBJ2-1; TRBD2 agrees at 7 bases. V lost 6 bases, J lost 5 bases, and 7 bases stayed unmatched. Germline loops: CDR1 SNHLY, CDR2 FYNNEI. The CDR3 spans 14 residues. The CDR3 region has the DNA TGTGCCAGCAGACAATTCGGACTAGACAATGAGCAGTTCTTC. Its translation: CASRQFGLDNEQFF. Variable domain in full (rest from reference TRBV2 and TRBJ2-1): EPEVTQTPSHQVTQMGQEVILRCVPISNHLYFYWYRQILGQKVEFLVSFYNNEISEKSEIFDDQFSVERPDGSNFTLKIRSTKLEDSAMYFCASRQFGLDNEQFFGPGTRLTVL.

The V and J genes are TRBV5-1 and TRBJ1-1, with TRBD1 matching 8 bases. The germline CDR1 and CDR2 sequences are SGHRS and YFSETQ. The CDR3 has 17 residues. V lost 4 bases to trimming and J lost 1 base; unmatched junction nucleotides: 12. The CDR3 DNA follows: TGCGCCAGCAGCCCGACGACAGGGGCCCACGGGAACACTGAAGCTTTCTTT. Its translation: CASSPTTGAHGNTEAFF.

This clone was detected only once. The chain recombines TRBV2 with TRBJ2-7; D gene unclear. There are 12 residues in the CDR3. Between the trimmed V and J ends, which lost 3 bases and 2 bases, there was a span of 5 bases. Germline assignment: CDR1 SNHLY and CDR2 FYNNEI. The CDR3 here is CASSEQTYEQYF. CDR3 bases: TGTGCCAGCAGTGAGCAGACCTACGAGCAGTACTTC.

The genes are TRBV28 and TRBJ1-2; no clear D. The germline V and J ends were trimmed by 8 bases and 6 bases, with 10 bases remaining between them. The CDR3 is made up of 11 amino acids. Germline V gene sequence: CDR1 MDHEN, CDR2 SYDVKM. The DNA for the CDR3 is TGTGCCAGCGGGTTGAGGGATGGCTACACCTTC. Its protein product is CASGLRDGYTF.

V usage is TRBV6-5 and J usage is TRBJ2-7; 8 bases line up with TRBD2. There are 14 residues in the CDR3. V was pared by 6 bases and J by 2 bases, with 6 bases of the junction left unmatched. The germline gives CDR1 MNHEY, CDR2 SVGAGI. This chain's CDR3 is CASRLTLAAYEQYF. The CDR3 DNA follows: TGTGCCAGCAGATTAACACTAGCGGCCTACGAGCAGTACTTC.

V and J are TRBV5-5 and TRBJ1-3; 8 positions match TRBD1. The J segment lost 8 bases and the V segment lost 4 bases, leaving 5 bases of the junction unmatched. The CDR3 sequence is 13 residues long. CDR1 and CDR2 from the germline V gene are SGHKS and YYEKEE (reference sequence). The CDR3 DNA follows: TGTGCCAGCAGCCTCGACAGGGGAGACACCATATATTTT. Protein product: CASSLDRGDTIYF.

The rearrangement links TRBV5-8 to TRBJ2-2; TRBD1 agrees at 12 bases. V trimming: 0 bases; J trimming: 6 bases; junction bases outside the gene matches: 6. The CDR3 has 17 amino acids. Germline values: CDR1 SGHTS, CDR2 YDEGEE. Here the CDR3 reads CASSLDGDRGRSGELFF. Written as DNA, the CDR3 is TGTGCCAGCAGCTTGGATGGGGACAGGGGGCGGTCCGGGGAGCTGTTTTTT.

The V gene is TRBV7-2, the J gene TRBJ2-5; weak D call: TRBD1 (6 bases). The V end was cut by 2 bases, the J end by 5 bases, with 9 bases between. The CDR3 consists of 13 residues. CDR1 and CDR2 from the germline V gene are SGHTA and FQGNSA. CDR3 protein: CASSLRGLETQYF. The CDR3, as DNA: TGTGCCAGCAGCTTAAGGGGGTTGGAGACCCAGTACTTC.

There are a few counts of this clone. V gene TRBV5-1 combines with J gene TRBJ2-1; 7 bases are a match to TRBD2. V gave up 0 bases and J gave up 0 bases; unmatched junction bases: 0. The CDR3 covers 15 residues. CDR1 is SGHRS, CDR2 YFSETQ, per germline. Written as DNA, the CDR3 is TGCGCCAGCAGCTTGGGGGGGGGCTCCTACAATGAGCAGTTCTTC. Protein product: CASSLGGGSYNEQFF.

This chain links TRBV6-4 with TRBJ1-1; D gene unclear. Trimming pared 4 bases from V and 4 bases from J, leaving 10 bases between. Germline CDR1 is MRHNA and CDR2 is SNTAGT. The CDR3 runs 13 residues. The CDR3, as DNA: TGTGCCAGCAGTGTACGGTCGGGCACTGAAGCTTTCTTT. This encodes CASSVRSGTEAFF.

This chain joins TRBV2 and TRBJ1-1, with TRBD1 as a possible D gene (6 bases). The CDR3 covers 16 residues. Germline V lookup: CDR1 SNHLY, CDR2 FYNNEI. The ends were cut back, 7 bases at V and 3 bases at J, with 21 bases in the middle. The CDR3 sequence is CASINRRGRGDTEAFF. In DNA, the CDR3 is TGTGCCAGCATAAACCGCAGGGGACGGGGGGACACTGAAGCTTTCTTT.

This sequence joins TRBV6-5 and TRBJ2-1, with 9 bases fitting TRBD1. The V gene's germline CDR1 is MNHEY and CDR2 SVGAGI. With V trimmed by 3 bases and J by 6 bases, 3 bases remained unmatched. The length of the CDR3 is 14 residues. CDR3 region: CASSYGTGFNEQFF. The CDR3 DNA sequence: TGTGCCAGCAGTTATGGGACAGGGTTCAATGAGCAGTTCTTC.

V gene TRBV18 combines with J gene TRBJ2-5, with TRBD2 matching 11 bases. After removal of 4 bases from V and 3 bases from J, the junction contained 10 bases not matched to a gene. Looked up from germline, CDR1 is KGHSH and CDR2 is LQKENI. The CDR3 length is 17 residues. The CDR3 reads CASSRSSGGALEETQYF. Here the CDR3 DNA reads TGTGCCAGCTCACGTAGTAGCGGGGGGGCCTTGGAAGAGACCCAGTACTTC.

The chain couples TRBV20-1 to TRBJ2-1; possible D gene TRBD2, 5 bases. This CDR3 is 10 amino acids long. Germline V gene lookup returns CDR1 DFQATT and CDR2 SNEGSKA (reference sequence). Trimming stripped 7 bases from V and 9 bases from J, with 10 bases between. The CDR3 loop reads CSVTRGEQFF. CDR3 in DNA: TGCAGTGTAACCCGGGGTGAGCAGTTCTTC.